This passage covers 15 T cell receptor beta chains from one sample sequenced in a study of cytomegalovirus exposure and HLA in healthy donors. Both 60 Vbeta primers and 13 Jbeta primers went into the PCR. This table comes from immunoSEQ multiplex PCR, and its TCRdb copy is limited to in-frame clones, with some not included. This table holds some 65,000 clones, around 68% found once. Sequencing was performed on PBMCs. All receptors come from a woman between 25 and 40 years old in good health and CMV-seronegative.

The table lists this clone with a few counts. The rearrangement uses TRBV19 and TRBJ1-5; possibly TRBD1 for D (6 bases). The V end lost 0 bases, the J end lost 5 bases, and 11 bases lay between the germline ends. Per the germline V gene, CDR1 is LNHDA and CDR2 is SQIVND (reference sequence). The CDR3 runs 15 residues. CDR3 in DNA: TGTGCCAGTAGTATAGAGTTGACAGGCTATCAGCCCCAGCATTTT. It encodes CASSIELTGYQPQHF.

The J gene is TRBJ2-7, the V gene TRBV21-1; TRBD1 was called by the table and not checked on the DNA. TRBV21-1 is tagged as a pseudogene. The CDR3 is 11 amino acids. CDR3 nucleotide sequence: TGTGCCAGCAGAGAAGGGGACGAGCAGTACTTC. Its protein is CASREGDEQYF.

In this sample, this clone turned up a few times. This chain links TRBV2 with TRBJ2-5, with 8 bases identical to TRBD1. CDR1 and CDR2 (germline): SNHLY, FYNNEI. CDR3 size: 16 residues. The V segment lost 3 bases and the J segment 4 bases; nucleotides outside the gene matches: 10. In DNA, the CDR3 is TGTGCCAGCAGTGATTTAGGACAGGGAATTTCAGAGACCCAGTACTTC. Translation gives CASSDLGQGISETQYF.

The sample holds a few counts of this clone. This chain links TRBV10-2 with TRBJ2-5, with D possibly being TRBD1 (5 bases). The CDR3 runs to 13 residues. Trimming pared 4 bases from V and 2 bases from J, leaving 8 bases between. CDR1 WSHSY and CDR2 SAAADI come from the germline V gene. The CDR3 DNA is TGCGCCAGCAGTGCGACAGCTCAAGAGACCCAGTACTTC. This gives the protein CASSATAQETQYF.

CDR3 nucleotides: TGTGCCAGTAGGGACCGACAGGCCGACACCATATATTTT. Translated: CASRDRQADTIYF. This chain joins TRBV19 and TRBJ1-3; TRBD1 is a possible D gene (6 bases). The CDR3 covers 13 residues. Germline CDR1 reads LNHDA; CDR2 reads SQIVND (reference sequence). V was clipped by 6 bases and J by 8 bases, with 14 bases between them.

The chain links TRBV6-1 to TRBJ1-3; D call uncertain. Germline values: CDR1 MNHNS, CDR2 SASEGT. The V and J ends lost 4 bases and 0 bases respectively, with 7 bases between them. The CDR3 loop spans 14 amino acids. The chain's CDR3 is CASSGQFSGNTIYF. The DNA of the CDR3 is TGTGCCAGCAGTGGGCAGTTCTCTGGAAACACCATATATTTT.

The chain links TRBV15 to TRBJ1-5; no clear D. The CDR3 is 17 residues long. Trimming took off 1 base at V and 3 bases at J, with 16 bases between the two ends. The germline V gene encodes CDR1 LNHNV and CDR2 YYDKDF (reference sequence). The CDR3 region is CATSRGGAPYNNQPQHF. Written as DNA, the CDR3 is TGTGCCACCAGCAGAGGCGGAGCCCCGTATAACAATCAGCCCCAGCATTTT.

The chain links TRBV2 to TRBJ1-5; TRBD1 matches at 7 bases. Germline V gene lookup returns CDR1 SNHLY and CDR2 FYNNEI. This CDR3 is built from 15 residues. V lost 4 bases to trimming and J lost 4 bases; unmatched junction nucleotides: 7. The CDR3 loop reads CASSGNRGLNQPQHF. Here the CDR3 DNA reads TGTGCCAGCAGTGGCAACAGGGGTTTGAATCAGCCCCAGCATTTT.

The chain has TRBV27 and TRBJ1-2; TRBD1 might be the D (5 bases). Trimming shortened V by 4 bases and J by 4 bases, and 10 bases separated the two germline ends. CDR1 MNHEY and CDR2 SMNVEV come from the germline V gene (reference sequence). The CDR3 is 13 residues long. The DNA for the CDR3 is TGTGCCAGCAGTTCGGGACTGTTCTATGGCTACACCTTC. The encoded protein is CASSSGLFYGYTF.

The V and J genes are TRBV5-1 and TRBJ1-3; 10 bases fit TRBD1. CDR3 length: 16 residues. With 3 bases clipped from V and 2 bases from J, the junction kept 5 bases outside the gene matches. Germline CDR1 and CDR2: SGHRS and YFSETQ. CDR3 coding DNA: TGCGCCAGCAGCTGGGGGGGACAGGGGCCTGGAAACACCATATATTTT. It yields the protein CASSWGGQGPGNTIYF.

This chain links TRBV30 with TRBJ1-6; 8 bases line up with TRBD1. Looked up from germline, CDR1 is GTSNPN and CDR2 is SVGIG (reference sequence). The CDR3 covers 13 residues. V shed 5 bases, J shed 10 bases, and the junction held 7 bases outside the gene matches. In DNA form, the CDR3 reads TGTGCCTGGGGACAGGGTTTAGGGTCACCCCTCCACTTT. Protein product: CAWGQGLGSPLHF. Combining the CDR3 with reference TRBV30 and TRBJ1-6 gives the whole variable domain SQTIHQWPATLVQPVGSPLSLECTVEGTSNPNLYWYRQAAGRGLQLLFYSVGIGQISSEVPQNLSASRPQDRQFILSSKKLLLSDSGFYLCAWGQGLGSPLHFGNGTRLTVT.

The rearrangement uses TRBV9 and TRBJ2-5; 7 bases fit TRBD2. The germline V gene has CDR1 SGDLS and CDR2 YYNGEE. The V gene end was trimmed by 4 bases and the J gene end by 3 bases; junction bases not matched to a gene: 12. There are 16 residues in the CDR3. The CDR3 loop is CASSNRLWGGKETQYF. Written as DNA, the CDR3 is TGTGCCAGCAGCAACCGACTCTGGGGGGGTAAAGAGACCCAGTACTTC.

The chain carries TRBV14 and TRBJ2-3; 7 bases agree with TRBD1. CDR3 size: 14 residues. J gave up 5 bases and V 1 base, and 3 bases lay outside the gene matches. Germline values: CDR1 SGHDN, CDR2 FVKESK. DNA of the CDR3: TGTGCCAGCAGCCAAGTATCAGGGGGAGATACGCAGTATTTT. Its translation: CASSQVSGGDTQYF.

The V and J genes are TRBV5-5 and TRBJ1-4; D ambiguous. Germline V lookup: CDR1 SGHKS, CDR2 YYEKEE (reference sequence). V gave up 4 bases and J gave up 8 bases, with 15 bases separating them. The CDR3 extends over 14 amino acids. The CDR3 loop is CASSIPEVSEKLFF. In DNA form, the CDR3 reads TGTGCCAGCAGCATACCCGAGGTCTCGGAAAAACTGTTTTTT.

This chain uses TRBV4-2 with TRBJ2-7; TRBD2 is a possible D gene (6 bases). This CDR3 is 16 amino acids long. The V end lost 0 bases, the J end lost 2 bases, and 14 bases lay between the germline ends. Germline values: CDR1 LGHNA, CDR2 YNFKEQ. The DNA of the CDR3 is TGTGCCAGCAGCCAAGATATGGCGGGGTCAACCTACGAGCAGTACTTC. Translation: CASSQDMAGSTYEQYF.